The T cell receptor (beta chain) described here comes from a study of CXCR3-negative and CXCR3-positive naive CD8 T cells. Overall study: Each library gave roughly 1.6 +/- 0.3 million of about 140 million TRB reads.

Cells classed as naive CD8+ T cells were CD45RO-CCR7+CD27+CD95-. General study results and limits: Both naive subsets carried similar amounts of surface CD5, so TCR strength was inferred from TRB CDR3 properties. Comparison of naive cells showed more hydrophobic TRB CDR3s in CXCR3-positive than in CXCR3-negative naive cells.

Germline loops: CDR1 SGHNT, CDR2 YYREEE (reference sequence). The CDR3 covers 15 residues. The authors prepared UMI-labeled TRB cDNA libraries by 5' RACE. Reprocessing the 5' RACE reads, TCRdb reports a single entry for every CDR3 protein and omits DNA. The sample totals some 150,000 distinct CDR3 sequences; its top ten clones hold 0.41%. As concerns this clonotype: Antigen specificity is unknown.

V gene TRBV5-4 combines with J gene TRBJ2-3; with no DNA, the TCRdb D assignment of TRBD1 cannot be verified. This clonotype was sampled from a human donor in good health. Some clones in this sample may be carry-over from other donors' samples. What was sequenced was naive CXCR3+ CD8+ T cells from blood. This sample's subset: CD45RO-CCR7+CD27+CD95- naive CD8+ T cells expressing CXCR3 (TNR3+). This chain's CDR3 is CASSATGLGPDTQYF.